The sequence of this T cell receptor (beta chain) was determined in a study of blood T cell repertoires in COVID-19. Study-wide context: From T cells, B-cell-depleted T cells, or PBMCs came the material, which was cDNA or gDNA.

This clone was picked up one time. Here immunoSEQ multiplex PCR was the method, and the copy in TCRdb shows in-frame clones only, minus some. This table holds about 210,000 clones, more than 80% found once. The sample comprised PBMCs or T cells enriched from blood (not recorded which). The receptor was isolated from a woman aged 18 to 35 who had recovered from COVID-19.

In DNA, the CDR3 is TGTGCCAGCAGCTTAGGCGTCCACGGGGTGACTGAAGCTTTCTTT. This sequence encodes CASSLGVHGVTEAFF. V and J are TRBV7-6 and TRBJ1-1; D gene uncertain. The CDR3 totals 15 residues. Trimming took 1 base from V and 5 from J, leaving 14 bases between them. CDR1 and CDR2 (germline): SGHVS, FNYEAQ.